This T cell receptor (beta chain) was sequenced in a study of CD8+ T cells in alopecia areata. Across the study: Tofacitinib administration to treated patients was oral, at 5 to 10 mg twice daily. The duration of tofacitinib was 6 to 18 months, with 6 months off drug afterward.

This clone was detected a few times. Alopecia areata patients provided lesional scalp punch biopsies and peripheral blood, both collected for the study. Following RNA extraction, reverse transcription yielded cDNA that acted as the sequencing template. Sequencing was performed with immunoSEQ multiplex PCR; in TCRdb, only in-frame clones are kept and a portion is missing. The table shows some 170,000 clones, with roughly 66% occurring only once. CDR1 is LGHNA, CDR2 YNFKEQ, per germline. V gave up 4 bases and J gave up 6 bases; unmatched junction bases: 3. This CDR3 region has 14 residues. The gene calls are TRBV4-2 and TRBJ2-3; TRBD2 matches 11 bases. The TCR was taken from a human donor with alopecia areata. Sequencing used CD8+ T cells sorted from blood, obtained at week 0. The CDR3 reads CASSPRLAGDTQYF. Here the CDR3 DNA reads TGTGCCAGCAGCCCCCGACTAGCGGGGGATACGCAGTATTTT.